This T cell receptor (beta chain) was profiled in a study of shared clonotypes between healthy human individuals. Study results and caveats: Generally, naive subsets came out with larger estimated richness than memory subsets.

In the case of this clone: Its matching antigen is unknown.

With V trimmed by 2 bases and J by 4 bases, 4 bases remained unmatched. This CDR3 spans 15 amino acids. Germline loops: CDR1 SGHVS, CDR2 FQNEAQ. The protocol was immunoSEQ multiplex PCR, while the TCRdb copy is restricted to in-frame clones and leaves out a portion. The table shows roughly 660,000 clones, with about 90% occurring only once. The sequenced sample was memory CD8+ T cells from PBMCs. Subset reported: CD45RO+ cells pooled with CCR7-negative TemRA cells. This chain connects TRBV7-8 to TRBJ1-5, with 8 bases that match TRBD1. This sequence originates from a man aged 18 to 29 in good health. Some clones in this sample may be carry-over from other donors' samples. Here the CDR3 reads CASSLTRTGNQPQHF. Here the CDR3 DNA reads TGTGCCAGCAGCTTAACCCGGACAGGGAATCAGCCCCAGCATTTT.